These 7 T cell receptor beta chains were sequenced from one sample in a study of OX40 agonist ivuxolimab in advanced cancers. Generated by immunoSEQ multiplex PCR, the TCRdb table keeps only in-frame clones and is missing some. The table includes roughly 56,000 clones, about 89% detected once. The sample consisted of CD4+ or CD8+ T cells sorted from blood, taken in a trial of the OX40 agonist ivuxolimab. These receptors were collected from an adult with an advanced solid tumor such as melanoma, head and neck, liver or kidney cancer.

V usage is TRBV7-3 and J usage is TRBJ2-3; TRBD1 matches at 10 bases. V was clipped by 5 bases and J by 1 base; unmatched bases: 6. There are 16 residues in the CDR3. The germline CDR1 and CDR2 sequences are SGHTA and FQGTGA. Here the CDR3 DNA reads TGTGCCAGCAGCCCGGGCGGGACAGGGGGCACAGATACGCAGTATTTT. It specifies CASSPGGTGGTDTQYF.

The V gene is TRBV11-3, the J gene TRBJ1-1, with 8 bases that match TRBD1. J lost 1 base, V lost 6 bases, and 4 bases had no gene match. Germline CDR1 is SGHNT and CDR2 is YENEEA. The CDR3 is 14 residues long. The CDR3 bases are TGTGCCAGCAGACCAGGGGGCTCGAACACTGAAGCTTTCTTT. Its protein is CASRPGGSNTEAFF. Filled out from reference TRBV11-3 and TRBJ1-1, the complete variable domain reads EAGVVQSPRYKIIEKKQPVAFWCNPISGHNTLYWYLQNLGQGPELLIRYENEEAVDDSQLPKDRFSAERLKGVDSTLKIQPAELGDSAVYLCASRPGGSNTEAFFGQGTRLTVV.

The V call is TRBV5-1, the J call TRBJ2-7, with D possibly being TRBD1 or TRBD2 (5 bases each). Trimming pared 3 bases from V and 1 base from J, leaving 14 bases between. The CDR3 covers 15 residues. Germline V gene data show CDR1 as SGHRS and CDR2 as YFSETQ. CDR3: CASSSYSGLSYEQYF. CDR3 DNA: TGCGCCAGCAGCTCCTATTCGGGGCTGTCCTACGAGCAGTACTTC.

The V gene is TRBV25-1, the J gene TRBJ2-3, with 10 nucleotides matching TRBD2. Germline values: CDR1 MGHDK, CDR2 SYGVNS. V dropped 0 bases and J dropped 4; count of bases not matched to a gene: 7. This CDR3 has 17 residues. CDR3 loop: CASSEYRASGSPDTQYF. The CDR3 bases are TGTGCCAGCAGTGAATATAGGGCTAGCGGGAGTCCAGATACGCAGTATTTT.

The chain has TRBV27 and TRBJ2-1, with a tentative D call TRBD2 (5 bases). Trimming stripped 2 bases from V and 6 bases from J, with 14 bases between. CDR3 length: 15 residues. CDR1 is MNHEY, CDR2 SMNVEV, per germline (reference sequence). The CDR3 here is CASSLVPDLINEQFF. The DNA of the CDR3 is TGTGCCAGCAGTTTAGTTCCGGACTTAATCAATGAGCAGTTCTTC.

V is TRBV5-4 and J is TRBJ2-7; no firm D call. Per germline, CDR1 SGHNT and CDR2 YYREEE (reference sequence). This CDR3 contains 15 residues. Trimming removed 0 bases from V and 3 bases from J, with 13 bases in between. The CDR3 DNA reads as TGTGCCAGCAGCTTGGGCAAGGGCAGTAGCTACGAGCAGTACTTC. Translated: CASSLGKGSSYEQYF. The entire variable domain, with the rest obtained from reference TRBV5-4 and TRBJ2-7, is as follows: ETGVTQSPTHLIKTRGQQVTLRCSSQSGHNTVSWYQQALGQGPQFIFQYYREEENGRGNFPPRFSGLQFPNYSSELNVNALELDDSALYLCASSLGKGSSYEQYFGPGTRLTVT.

The chain is built from TRBV7-9 and TRBJ1-1, with 9 bases aligning to TRBD1. The CDR3 is made up of 17 amino acids. Germline CDR1 is SEHNR and CDR2 is FQNEAQ (reference sequence). The ends lost 5 bases at V and 0 bases at J; junction bases unmatched: 10. CDR3 coding DNA: TGTGCCAGCAGCCCACCGGGACAGGGCCCCATGAACACTGAAGCTTTCTTT. Translating it yields CASSPPGQGPMNTEAFF.